The 10 T cell receptor beta chains in this list originate from one sample, sequenced in a study of Graves' ophthalmopathy and Graves' hyperthyroidism. The authors amplified TCR beta CDR3 regions from RNA transcripts. First-round RT-PCR used HTBI primers; second-round multiplex PCR followed. TCRdb called the multiplex PCR reads again in MiXCR, with one record for every CDR3 protein. The table records about 480,000 distinct CDR3 sequences, approximately 15% of them present only once. Sequencing was carried out using blood. The receptors originated from a woman aged 25-40 years with Graves' ophthalmopathy.

The sample holds many counts of this clonotype. V usage is TRBV19 and J usage is TRBJ2-7, with no clear D. The V end was cut by 2 bases, the J end by 2 bases, with 10 bases between. The V gene's germline CDR1 is LNHDA and CDR2 SQIVND (reference sequence). This CDR3 contains 14 residues. The CDR3 coding sequence is TGTGCCAGTAGTATAAGCAATTTGCCCTACGAGCAGTACTTC. It encodes CASSISNLPYEQYF.

The gene calls are TRBV28 and TRBJ2-5, with 8 bases aligning to TRBD2. The CDR3 loop spans 13 amino acids. J lost 1 base, V lost 9 bases, and 4 bases had no gene match. Germline CDR1 MDHEN, CDR2 SYDVKM. The CDR3 bases are TGTGCCAGTGGACTAGCAGTCCAAGAGACCCAGTACTTC. Its protein is CASGLAVQETQYF.

Many counts were recorded for this clonotype. V usage is TRBV3-1 and J usage is TRBJ1-1, with a weak D call TRBD1 (5 bases). The CDR3 extends over 14 amino acids. V was pared by 1 base and J by 6 bases, with 12 bases between. Per germline, CDR1 LGHDT and CDR2 YNNKEL (reference sequence). This CDR3 reads CASSQGAQGAEAFF. In nucleotides, the CDR3 is TGTGCCAGCAGCCAAGGTGCCCAGGGCGCTGAAGCTTTCTTT. The variable domain in full, completed from reference TRBV3-1 and TRBJ1-1, reads DTAVSQTPKYLVTQMGNDKSIKCEQNLGHDTMYWYKQDSKKFLKIMFSYNNKELIINETVPNRFSPKSPDKAHLNLHINSLELGDSAVYFCASSQGAQGAEAFFGQGTRLTVV.

This clonotype was detected ten times or more. The rearrangement links TRBV3-1 to TRBJ1-1; no firm D call. The CDR3 sequence is 15 residues long. Germline V lookup: CDR1 LGHDT, CDR2 YNNKEL (reference sequence). The V gene lost 4 bases and the J gene lost 1 base, with 13 bases spanning the gap. This CDR3 is CASSLRGRANTEAFF. Here the CDR3 DNA reads TGTGCCAGCAGCCTGCGTGGTAGGGCGAACACTGAAGCTTTCTTT.

Many counts were recorded for this clonotype. V gene TRBV27 combines with J gene TRBJ1-1; 9 bases agree with TRBD1. The CDR3 loop spans 14 amino acids. CDR1 and CDR2 (germline): MNHEY, SMNVEV (reference sequence). The trim removed 6 bases at V and 4 bases at J, leaving 6 bases unmatched. The CDR3 coding sequence is TGTGCCAGCAGCCCCGGACAGGGGTTCACTGAAGCTTTCTTT. Translation gives CASSPGQGFTEAFF.

The sample holds many counts of this clonotype. This sequence joins TRBV20-1 and TRBJ2-2, with D possibly matching TRBD1 (6 bases). Germline V CDR1 and CDR2: DFQATT, SNEGSKA (reference sequence). Trimming removed 5 bases at V and 6 bases at J, with 13 bases between. This CDR3 is built from 13 residues. The CDR3 loop reads CSAENRVAGELFF. CDR3 coding DNA: TGCAGTGCTGAAAACAGGGTCGCCGGGGAGCTGTTTTTT.

This clonotype was recorded many times. This sequence joins TRBV28 and TRBJ2-7; no clear D gene. The CDR3 is made up of 15 amino acids. Germline lookup yields CDR1 MDHEN and CDR2 SYDVKM. Trimming removed 0 bases from V and 5 bases from J, with 14 bases in between. The CDR3 region is CASSLWTGAIDEQYF. The CDR3 nucleotides read TGTGCCAGCAGTTTATGGACGGGCGCTATTGACGAGCAGTACTTC.

This clonotype came up many times. The chain employs TRBV28 and TRBJ2-7, with D perhaps matching TRBD2 (6 bases). Trimming took 8 bases from V and 7 from J, leaving 21 bases between them. The CDR3 covers 14 residues. The germline gives CDR1 MDHEN, CDR2 SYDVKM. CDR3 in DNA: TGTGCCAGCCGGGAACTTAGCGGAGCGTATGAGCAGTACTTC. Its translation is CASRELSGAYEQYF.

In its sample, this clonotype was seen a few times. The chain uses TRBV29-1 and TRBJ2-2; 10 nucleotides align to TRBD1. This CDR3 comprises 18 residues. V lost 6 bases and J lost 3; bases outside the gene matches: 16. Germline V gene data show CDR1 as SQVTM and CDR2 as ANQGSEA. The CDR3 sequence is CSVFERDRGRLDTGELFF. DNA for the CDR3: TGCAGCGTATTCGAGAGGGACAGGGGACGACTCGACACCGGGGAGCTGTTTTTT.

Ten or more counts support this clonotype. The gene calls are TRBV30 and TRBJ2-7; D gene unclear. Germline CDR1 GTSNPN, CDR2 SVGIG (reference sequence). Trimming left V 1 base short and J 7 bases short, with 17 bases between. CDR3 size: 14 residues. CDR3 sequence reads: CAWSGGRIPREQYF. The CDR3 bases are TGTGCCTGGAGTGGGGGTCGGATTCCTCGGGAGCAGTACTTC.